The rows below give T cell receptor beta chains drawn from one sample of a study of blood T cell repertoires in COVID-19. Some clones are missing from TCRdb's copy, which holds only in-frame ones; the method was immunoSEQ multiplex PCR. The data show under 70,000 clones, 88% seen once. The sample comprised PBMCs or T cells enriched from blood (not recorded which). These receptors originate from a woman in her thirties or forties who had recovered from COVID-19. The CDR3 runs from the conserved cysteine through the conserved F or W. The D gene is left open where the match is weak. Size values are once, few and many counts, or a class for expanded clones, and some rows have none.

>.|TRBV7-3|.|TRBJ1-1
TGTGCCAGCAGCTTCTACAGGGATACTGAAGCTTTCTTT
CASSFYRDTEAFF
>.|TRBV6-6|.|TRBJ1-4
TGTGCCAGCAGTTACTCGAAAGGCCGGGCTAATGAAAAACTGTTTTTT
CASSYSKGRANEKLFF
>.|TRBV5-1|TRBD1|TRBJ2-7
TGCGCCAGCAGCGCTGGACAGGGGGTCTACGAGCAGTACTTC
CASSAGQGVYEQYF
>.|TRBV2|TRBD1|TRBJ2-1
TGTGCCAGCAGAACTGACAGGGGGGGCTACAATGAGCAGTTCTTC
CASRTDRGGYNEQFF
>.|TRBV10-2|TRBD2|TRBJ2-1
TGCGCCAGCAGTGAGCCAGGACTAGCGGGGGGGAATGAGCAGTTCTTC
CASSEPGLAGGNEQFF
>.|TRBV24-1|TRBD2|TRBJ2-2
TGTGCCACCAGTGATTGGAGAGCGGGGGGACCGCCGGGGGCGGGGGAGCTGTTTTTT
CATSDWRAGGPPGAGELFF
>.|TRBV7-6|.|TRBJ2-1
TGTGCCAGCAGCTCACGCGGGACGAACTTCAACAATGAGCAGTTCTTC
CASSSRGTNFNNEQFF
>.|TRBV3-1/TRBV3-2|.|TRBJ2-3
TGTGCCAGCAGCCATCGACTAGAAGTCACAGATACGCAGTATTTT
CASSHRLEVTDTQYF
>.|TRBV5-1|.|TRBJ1-5
TGCGCCAGCAGCTTGGATGCGCGGGAACAGCCCCAGCATTTT
CASSLDAREQPQHF
>once|TRBV5-1|TRBD1|TRBJ1-6
TGCGCCAGCAGGTCCGGGACAGCGTATAATTCACCCCTCCACTTT
CASRSGTAYNSPLHF
>.|TRBV5-1|TRBD1|TRBJ2-7
TGCGCCAGCAGCCCAGGACAGGGGGCCTACGAGCAGTACTTC
CASSPGQGAYEQYF